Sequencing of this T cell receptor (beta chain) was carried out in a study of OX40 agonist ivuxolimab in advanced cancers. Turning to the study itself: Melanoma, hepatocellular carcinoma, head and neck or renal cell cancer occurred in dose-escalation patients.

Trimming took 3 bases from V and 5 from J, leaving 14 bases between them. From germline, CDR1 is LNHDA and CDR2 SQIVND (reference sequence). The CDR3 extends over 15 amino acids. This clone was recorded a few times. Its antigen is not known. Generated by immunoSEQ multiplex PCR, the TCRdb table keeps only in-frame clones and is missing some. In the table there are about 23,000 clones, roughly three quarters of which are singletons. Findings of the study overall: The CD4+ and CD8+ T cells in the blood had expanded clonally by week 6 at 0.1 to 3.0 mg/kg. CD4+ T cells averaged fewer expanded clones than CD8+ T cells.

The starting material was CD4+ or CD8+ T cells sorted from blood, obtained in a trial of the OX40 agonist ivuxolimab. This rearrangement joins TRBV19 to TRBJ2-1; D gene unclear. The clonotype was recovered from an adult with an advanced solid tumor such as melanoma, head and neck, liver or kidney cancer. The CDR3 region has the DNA TGTGCCAGTAGTATTGGGCAGTACTCAGACAATGAGCAGTTCTTC. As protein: CASSIGQYSDNEQFF.